The 6 T cell receptor beta chains below all came from one sample that was sequenced in a study of cytomegalovirus exposure and HLA in healthy donors. Both 60 Vbeta primers and 13 Jbeta primers went into the PCR. The table came from immunoSEQ multiplex PCR; TCRdb's copy has only in-frame clones and leaves some out. Of 93,000 or so clones in the sample, 65% to 80% were seen once. The sequencing input was PBMCs. The receptors shown here come from a woman between 18 and 30 years old in good health and CMV-seropositive.

The chain is built from TRBV7-2 and TRBJ2-7, with no clear D. This CDR3 spans 12 amino acids. The V gene lost 4 bases and the J gene lost 0 bases, with 4 bases spanning the gap. Per the germline V gene, CDR1 is SGHTA and CDR2 is FQGNSA. The chain's CDR3 is CASSSSSYEQYF. CDR3 bases: TGTGCCAGCAGCTCGAGCTCCTACGAGCAGTACTTC.

The V gene is TRBV5-1, the J gene TRBJ1-2; a possible D gene is TRBD1 (5 bases). The CDR3 has 15 amino acids. Trimming took 3 bases from V and 4 from J, leaving 16 bases between them. Germline V gene lookup returns CDR1 SGHRS and CDR2 YFSETQ. CDR3 protein: CASSSGHISGYGYTF. The DNA of the CDR3 is TGCGCCAGCAGCTCCGGACATATTTCGGGCTATGGCTACACCTTC.

This clone turned up a few times. The chain recombines TRBV5-4 with TRBJ2-5; the D is unclear. This CDR3 is 13 amino acids long. V was clipped by 6 bases and J by 0 bases, with 9 bases between them. The V gene's germline CDR1 is SGHNT and CDR2 YYREEE (reference sequence). CDR3 region: CASTTRYQETQYF. In DNA form, the CDR3 reads TGTGCCAGCACCACCAGGTACCAAGAGACCCAGTACTTC. The full variable domain, with the rest looked up from reference TRBV5-4 and TRBJ2-5, is ETGVTQSPTHLIKTRGQQVTLRCSSQSGHNTVSWYQQALGQGPQFIFQYYREEENGRGNFPPRFSGLQFPNYSSELNVNALELDDSALYLCASTTRYQETQYFGPGTRLLVL.

The chain is built from TRBV19 and TRBJ2-3; no clear D. Trimming shortened V by 5 bases and J by 0 bases, and 12 bases separated the two germline ends. This CDR3 region has 15 residues. Germline V gene data show CDR1 as LNHDA and CDR2 as SQIVND (reference sequence). As DNA, the CDR3 is TGTGCCAGTAGTCCCCCGTTCCCGAGCACAGATACGCAGTATTTT. The encoded protein is CASSPPFPSTDTQYF.

This clone has only a few counts. This rearrangement joins TRBV5-4 to TRBJ2-7; possible D gene TRBD1, 5 bases. The CDR3 totals 14 residues. Per germline, CDR1 SGHNT and CDR2 YYREEE (reference sequence). The germline V and J ends were trimmed by 2 bases and 2 bases, with 11 bases remaining between them. The CDR3 is CASSFEGAAYEQYF. DNA of the CDR3: TGTGCCAGCAGCTTTGAAGGGGCCGCCTACGAGCAGTACTTC.

The chain is built from TRBV10-3 and TRBJ2-2, with 7 nucleotides matching TRBD1. This CDR3 has 15 residues. The ends lost 6 bases at V and 1 base at J; junction bases unmatched: 5. Germline V gives CDR1 ENHRY, CDR2 SYGVKD. For the CDR3, the DNA is TGTGCCATCAGAGCCGGGACAGAGAACACCGGGGAGCTGTTTTTT. Its translation is CAIRAGTENTGELFF.